These T cell receptor beta chains were read from a single sample in a study of blood T cell repertoires in COVID-19. The method was immunoSEQ multiplex PCR; TCRdb's version includes in-frame clones alone and lacks a portion of them. The table has 350,000 to 450,000 clones, 70% to 90% seen once. The sequencing input was PBMCs or T cells enriched from blood (not recorded which). The receptors derive from a man aged 40-49 years in a cohort exposed to, infected with or recovered from COVID-19 (not recorded which). CDR3s include the opening cysteine and the closing phenylalanine or tryptophan. A D gene is named only where the DNA matches it firmly. Some rows mark clone size as missing; the rest say once, few, many or name a class of expanded clone.

j_gene: TRBJ1-2
d_gene: -
abundance: few
v_gene: TRBV5-1
CDR3nt: TGCGCCAGCAGAACCTCGACAGACTATGGCTACACCTTC
CDR3aa: CASRTSTDYGYTF

j_gene: TRBJ2-2
d_gene: -
abundance: few
v_gene: TRBV25-1
CDR3nt: TGTGCCAGCGGCAGGGCGAACACCGGGGAGCTGTTTTTT
CDR3aa: CASGRANTGELFF

j_gene: TRBJ2-1
d_gene: TRBD2
abundance: -
v_gene: TRBV11-2
CDR3nt: TGTGCCAGCAGCTTAAGCGGGAGGGGGAATGAGCAGTTCTTC
CDR3aa: CASSLSGRGNEQFF

j_gene: TRBJ2-6
d_gene: TRBD1
abundance: -
v_gene: TRBV3-1/TRBV3-2
CDR3nt: TGTGCCAGCAGCCAACGGACAGGGAAAAGCGCTGGGGCCAACGTCCTGACTTTC
CDR3aa: CASSQRTGKSAGANVLTF

j_gene: TRBJ1-2
d_gene: -
abundance: -
v_gene: TRBV5-4
CDR3nt: TGTGCCAGCAGCTTCAGTGGGTCGGAGTATGGCTACACCTTC
CDR3aa: CASSFSGSEYGYTF

j_gene: TRBJ2-7
d_gene: -
abundance: -
v_gene: TRBV5-3
CDR3nt: TGTGCCAGAAGCTTTCTCACTGGGGCGGTGTACTTC
CDR3aa: CARSFLTGAVYF

j_gene: TRBJ1-4
d_gene: -
abundance: -
v_gene: TRBV5-5
CDR3nt: TGTGCCAGCAGCTCGGACGGACGGACGGACTTAGGAAAAACCTTTTTT
CDR3aa: CASSSDGRTDLGKTFF

j_gene: TRBJ2-1
d_gene: -
abundance: -
v_gene: TRBV29-1
CDR3nt: TGCAGCGTTGAGGTCGGTAGCGGCATCTCCTCCTACAATGAGCAGTTCTTC
CDR3aa: CSVEVGSGISSYNEQFF

j_gene: TRBJ1-5
d_gene: TRBD1
abundance: -
v_gene: TRBV27
CDR3nt: TGTGCCAGCGCCAAACAGGGGAATCAGCCCCAGCATTTT
CDR3aa: CASAKQGNQPQHF

j_gene: TRBJ2-5
d_gene: TRBD2
abundance: -
v_gene: TRBV5-1
CDR3nt: TGCGCCAGCAGCTTGGTGGGAGGGAACAGAGAGACCCAGTACTTC
CDR3aa: CASSLVGGNRETQYF

j_gene: TRBJ2-2
d_gene: TRBD2
abundance: -
v_gene: TRBV10-3
CDR3nt: TGTGCCATCAGTGAGAGGACTAGCGTTCCAACCGGGGAGCTGTTTTTT
CDR3aa: CAISERTSVPTGELFF

j_gene: TRBJ1-6
d_gene: TRBD1
abundance: -
v_gene: TRBV3-1/TRBV3-2
CDR3nt: TGTGCCAGCAGCCCCTCGGACAGGGCAAATTCACCCCTCCACTTT
CDR3aa: CASSPSDRANSPLHF

j_gene: TRBJ2-2
d_gene: TRBD2
abundance: -
v_gene: TRBV4-1
CDR3nt: TGCGCCAGCAGCCAAGGGCAAGCGGGAGTTTACACCGGGGAGCTGTTTTTT
CDR3aa: CASSQGQAGVYTGELFF

j_gene: TRBJ2-2
d_gene: TRBD1
abundance: -
v_gene: TRBV18
CDR3nt: TGTGCCAGCTCATCCGTACAACCGGGACAGGGGGTTACCGGGGAGCTGTTTTTT
CDR3aa: CASSSVQPGQGVTGELFF

j_gene: TRBJ1-5
d_gene: -
abundance: -
v_gene: TRBV27
CDR3nt: TGTGCCAGCAGTTTACAGGGAGGAACGGATCAGCCCCAGCATTTT
CDR3aa: CASSLQGGTDQPQHF

j_gene: TRBJ2-1
d_gene: -
abundance: -
v_gene: TRBV2
CDR3nt: TGTGCCAGCAGTGTCAGGGGATACAATGAGCAGTTCTTC
CDR3aa: CASSVRGYNEQFF

j_gene: TRBJ2-7
d_gene: TRBD2
abundance: -
v_gene: TRBV7-9
CDR3nt: TGTGCCAGCAGACTCGGACCCGGGACTACCTACGAGCAGTACTTC
CDR3aa: CASRLGPGTTYEQYF

j_gene: TRBJ1-1
d_gene: -
abundance: few
v_gene: TRBV5-1
CDR3nt: TGCGCCAGCCATGCAGGGGCCTACACTGAAGCTTTCTTT
CDR3aa: CASHAGAYTEAFF

j_gene: TRBJ2-1
d_gene: TRBD2
abundance: few
v_gene: TRBV5-1
CDR3nt: TGCGCCAGCAGCCCCCGAGCGGGACGCTCCTACAATGAGCAGTTCTTC
CDR3aa: CASSPRAGRSYNEQFF

j_gene: TRBJ2-7
d_gene: TRBD2
abundance: -
v_gene: TRBV10-2
CDR3nt: TGCGCCAGCAAGATTAGCGGGTCCTACGAGCAGTACTTC
CDR3aa: CASKISGSYEQYF

j_gene: TRBJ2-1
d_gene: -
abundance: -
v_gene: TRBV5-8
CDR3nt: TGTGCCAGCAGCTTGTCGGGCAGGACTCACAATGAGCAGTTCTTC
CDR3aa: CASSLSGRTHNEQFF

j_gene: TRBJ2-1
d_gene: -
abundance: -
v_gene: TRBV3-1/TRBV3-2
CDR3nt: TGTGCCAGCAGTCCAGGGATCCCTGGCTACAATGAGCAGTTCTTC
CDR3aa: CASSPGIPGYNEQFF

j_gene: TRBJ2-2
d_gene: -
abundance: -
v_gene: TRBV18
CDR3nt: TGTGCCAGCTCACCTGCCGGGGGAAGTTTCACCGGGGAGCTGTTTTTT
CDR3aa: CASSPAGGSFTGELFF

j_gene: TRBJ2-3
d_gene: -
abundance: -
v_gene: TRBV7-2
CDR3nt: TGTGCCAGCAGCTTCAGAGGAGCCACAGATACGCAGTATTTT
CDR3aa: CASSFRGATDTQYF

j_gene: TRBJ2-1
d_gene: -
abundance: -
v_gene: TRBV20-1
CDR3nt: TGCAGTGCTAGAGGGGGGGATGAGCAGTTCTTC
CDR3aa: CSARGGDEQFF

j_gene: TRBJ1-6
d_gene: TRBD1
abundance: -
v_gene: TRBV30
CDR3nt: TGTGCCTGGAGTGTACGGGGGACAGGACGTTTAAGCTCCTATAATTCACCCCTCCACTTT
CDR3aa: CAWSVRGTGRLSSYNSPLHF

j_gene: TRBJ2-2
d_gene: TRBD2
abundance: -
v_gene: TRBV5-5
CDR3nt: TGTGCCAGCAGCTTGGCCGGCGGCGGGAGGGCCTCCGGGGAGCTGTTTTTT
CDR3aa: CASSLAGGGRASGELFF

j_gene: TRBJ2-1
d_gene: -
abundance: once
v_gene: TRBV3-1/TRBV3-2
CDR3nt: TGTGCCAGCAGCCATTCGAGCTACTACAATGAGCAGTTCTTC
CDR3aa: CASSHSSYYNEQFF

j_gene: TRBJ2-7
d_gene: -
abundance: -
v_gene: TRBV5-4
CDR3nt: TGTGCCAGCAGCTTGGACGGAGGGGGCAAAAGGGAGCAGTACTTC
CDR3aa: CASSLDGGGKREQYF

j_gene: TRBJ2-2
d_gene: -
abundance: -
v_gene: TRBV7-9
CDR3nt: TGTGCCAGCAGCCCTCCGGGGTTAAACACCGGGGAGCTGTTTTTT
CDR3aa: CASSPPGLNTGELFF

j_gene: TRBJ1-2
d_gene: -
abundance: -
v_gene: TRBV19
CDR3nt: TGTGCCAGTAGCCCCTCCCACGGGCAGGGGAACTATGGCTACACCTTC
CDR3aa: CASSPSHGQGNYGYTF

j_gene: TRBJ1-5
d_gene: -
abundance: -
v_gene: TRBV5-1
CDR3nt: TGCGCCAGCAGCCGTGAAGGACAGCTAAGCAATCAGCCCCAGCATTTT
CDR3aa: CASSREGQLSNQPQHF

j_gene: TRBJ2-7
d_gene: TRBD1
abundance: -
v_gene: TRBV6-5
CDR3nt: TGTGCCAGCAGCCCAATCACAGGGGCGTCCTACGAGCAGTACTTC
CDR3aa: CASSPITGASYEQYF

j_gene: TRBJ2-5
d_gene: TRBD2
abundance: -
v_gene: TRBV6-5
CDR3nt: TGTGCCAGCAGTTACGGAGCGGGAGTCGGGCAAGAGACCCAGTACTTC
CDR3aa: CASSYGAGVGQETQYF